A selection of T cell receptor beta chains follows, all from one sample in a study of T cells in Graves' hyperthyroidism and ophthalmopathy. In TCRdb, the multiplex PCR reads were re-called with MiXCR into one record per CDR3 protein. The sample has approximately 380,000 distinct CDR3 sequences, about 14% seen once. Sequenced material: blood. The origin of the receptors is a man over 45 with Graves' ophthalmopathy. Each CDR3 is given without its conserved first and last residue.

TRBJ1-4 | TRBV4-1 | 12 | ASSQGTSNEKLF
TRBJ2-7 | TRBV28 | 14 | ASSRAPGQGAYEQY
TRBJ1-1 | TRBV30 | 7 | AATTEAF
TRBJ1-3 | TRBV29-1 | 13 | SVIDDSYSGNTIY
TRBJ2-5 | TRBV20-1 | 11 | SAPTGYRETQY
TRBJ2-5 | TRBV20-1 | 8 | SAERTGLY
TRBJ2-1 | TRBV11-2 | 15 | ASSLERSGSFYNEQF
TRBJ2-1 | TRBV3-1 | 12 | ASSQDTRDNEQF
TRBJ1-5 | TRBV20-1 | 12 | SAKVMGLEEPQH
TRBJ2-5 | TRBV24-1 | 14 | ATSDLSLGKGETQY
TRBJ1-5 | TRBV3-1 | 13 | ASSQLSGGDQPQH
TRBJ1-2 | TRBV2 | 11 | ASRKDSTYGYT
TRBJ2-7 | TRBV6-2/TRBV6-3 | 13 | ASSYSGGRRNEQY
TRBJ2-1 | TRBV6-6 | 19 | ASSYSGVWLAGRSSYNEQF
TRBJ2-7 | TRBV2 | 12 | ASAAQTGGYEQY
TRBJ2-7 | TRBV20-1 | 9 | SANPVYEQY
TRBJ1-5 | TRBV30 | 11 | AWGTGQNQPQH
TRBJ2-2 | TRBV7-9 | 11 | ASSARAAGELF
TRBJ1-2 | TRBV4-1 | 13 | ASSQGGDTTYGYT
TRBJ1-4 | TRBV5-1 | 13 | ASTSAGQGNEKLF
TRBJ2-3 | TRBV6-6 | 13 | ASSYGGVGTDTQY
TRBJ2-3 | TRBV18 | 13 | ASSPTGQGADTQY
TRBJ2-1 | TRBV10-3 | 11 | AIRDRAYNEQF
TRBJ1-5 | TRBV2 | 13 | ASSEGVAVNQPQH
TRBJ2-3 | TRBV6-1 | 12 | ASRVSGSTDTQY
TRBJ2-7 | TRBV4-1 | 14 | ASSQASGRRTYEQY
TRBJ2-7 | TRBV7-6 | 13 | ASSLVAEKGYEQY
TRBJ2-5 | TRBV19 | 13 | ASSDRGLPQETQY
TRBJ2-5 | TRBV11-3 | 12 | ASSLNRGQETQY
TRBJ1-1 | TRBV20-1 | 11 | SASPRVTPEAF
TRBJ1-5 | TRBV30 | 12 | AWSVRGNNQPQH
TRBJ2-7 | TRBV19 | 12 | ASRDRGRAYEQY